These 11 T cell receptor beta chains were sequenced from one sample in a study of radiotherapy plus CTLA-4 blockade in lung cancer (dated by TCRdb to about 2018). The library was made by the immunoSEQ multiplex PCR assay. In TCRdb, the immuneACCESS table is reduced to in-frame sequences with V and J assigned. These tables do not hold every clone; where another copy was compared, an unresolved V gene accounts for under half, and the others remain unexplained. Recorded for this sample are approximately 100,000 clones; roughly 84% of them occurred a single time. Less than 2.5% of the sample is taken by the ten largest. The source was peripheral blood, collected from a patient treated with radiotherapy plus ipilimumab. The source is a human donor with non-small cell lung cancer that progressed on radiotherapy plus ipilimumab. Some clones in this sample may be carry-over from other donors' samples.

This rearrangement joins TRBV2 to TRBJ1-5, with a tentative D call TRBD1 (5 bases). Germline assignment: CDR1 SNHLY and CDR2 FYNNEI. The germline V and J ends were trimmed by 5 bases and 5 bases, with 10 bases remaining between them. The CDR3 is made up of 13 amino acids. CDR3 in DNA: TGTGCCAGCAGTACCGGGACGGATCAGCCCCAGCATTTT. Translation: CASSTGTDQPQHF.

CDR3 in amino acids: CATSRPTHEQYF. The DNA of the CDR3 is TGTGCCACCAGCAGACCGACCCACGAGCAGTACTTC. J is TRBJ2-7 and V is TRBV15; no clear D. Trimming shortened V by 2 bases and J by 5 bases, and 7 bases separated the two germline ends. The CDR3 length is 12 residues. Per the germline V gene, CDR1 is LNHNV and CDR2 is YYDKDF (reference sequence).

Comment on this clone: Other DNA variants within this sample encode the same CDR3. This chain joins TRBV6-6 and TRBJ2-3; no definite D call. This CDR3 is 15 amino acids long. Germline assignment: CDR1 MNHNY and CDR2 SVGAGI (reference sequence). The V gene lost 4 bases and the J gene lost 4 bases, with 15 bases spanning the gap. DNA for the CDR3: TGTGCCAGCAGTTGGTACAGTGGAGCTTCAGATACGCAGTATTTT. Its translation is CASSWYSGASDTQYF.

The chain has TRBV5-4 and TRBJ2-7, with D perhaps assigned TRBD1 or TRBD2 (5 bases each). V lost 0 bases to trimming and J lost 3 bases, with 10 bases between them. The CDR3 consists of 14 residues. Germline V lookup: CDR1 SGHNT, CDR2 YYREEE (reference sequence). CDR3: CASSLGGRIYEQYF. The DNA for the CDR3 is TGTGCCAGCAGCTTGGGGGGGAGAATCTACGAGCAGTACTTC.

This chain joins TRBV4-2 and TRBJ2-3; 13 bases fit TRBD2. The germline V gene has CDR1 LGHNA and CDR2 YNFKEQ. The CDR3 runs to 19 residues. V shed 0 bases, J shed 1 base, and the junction held 7 bases outside the gene matches. The DNA of the CDR3 is TGTGCCAGCAGCCAAGAAGTACTAGCGGGGGGGACTGGCACAGATACGCAGTATTTT. Translation: CASSQEVLAGGTGTDTQYF.

The chain has TRBV5-4 and TRBJ1-1; D not certain. CDR1 SGHNT and CDR2 YYREEE come from the germline V gene (reference sequence). V lost 4 bases and J 6 bases, leaving 16 bases between the germline ends. The CDR3 totals 14 residues. CDR3 in amino acids: CASSAREGPSEAFF. The DNA of the CDR3 is TGTGCCAGCAGCGCCCGAGAGGGCCCCTCTGAAGCTTTCTTT. Full variable domain (remainder filled in from reference TRBV5-4 and TRBJ1-1): ETGVTQSPTHLIKTRGQQVTLRCSSQSGHNTVSWYQQALGQGPQFIFQYYREEENGRGNFPPRFSGLQFPNYSSELNVNALELDDSALYLCASSAREGPSEAFFGQGTRLTVV.

Concerning this clone itself: The same CDR3 can be traced to other DNA sequences in this sample. The rearrangement uses TRBV6-5 and TRBJ2-7, with a tentative D call TRBD1 (6 bases). This CDR3 is built from 12 residues. CDR1 MNHEY and CDR2 SVGAGI come from the germline V gene. V lost 6 bases to trimming and J lost 1 base, with 7 bases between them. CDR3 sequence reads: CASRQGSYEQYF. DNA for the CDR3: TGTGCCAGCAGGCAGGGGTCCTACGAGCAGTACTTC.

The chain joins TRBV9 to TRBJ2-3; D is uncertain. V lost 3 bases and J 7 bases, leaving 12 bases between the germline ends. The CDR3 sequence is 13 residues long. The germline V gene has CDR1 SGDLS and CDR2 YYNGEE. The CDR3 loop reads CASSAVNGYTQYF. CDR3 sequence (DNA): TGTGCCAGCAGCGCCGTAAACGGCTATACGCAGTATTTT.

The chain is built from TRBV19 and TRBJ1-2; no reliable D call. This CDR3 contains 12 residues. Germline loops: CDR1 LNHDA, CDR2 SQIVND (reference sequence). Trimming took off 3 bases at V and 2 bases at J, with 4 bases between the two ends. The CDR3 here is CASSINNYGYTF. Here the CDR3 DNA reads TGTGCCAGTAGTATCAACAACTATGGCTACACCTTC.

J is TRBJ1-5 and V is TRBV16; D is uncertain. The CDR3 is 14 amino acids. Germline CDR1 KGHSY, CDR2 FQNENV. The germline V and J ends were trimmed by 4 bases and 5 bases, with 12 bases remaining between them. The DNA for the CDR3 is TGTGCCAGCAGCCCACGGGCGGGCGATCAGCCCCAGCATTTT. Its protein is CASSPRAGDQPQHF.

V is TRBV28 and J is TRBJ2-7; the D gene could be TRBD1 or TRBD2 (5 bases each). V was clipped by 2 bases and J by 3 bases, with 17 bases between them. Germline lookup yields CDR1 MDHEN and CDR2 SYDVKM. This CDR3 contains 16 residues. This CDR3 reads CASSLVGPGPYYEQYF. CDR3 DNA: TGTGCCAGCAGTTTAGTGGGTCCGGGACCCTACTACGAGCAGTACTTC. Based on the CDR3 plus reference TRBV28 and TRBJ2-7, the full variable domain is DVKVTQSSRYLVKRTGEKVFLECVQDMDHENMFWYRQDPGLGLRLIYFSYDVKMKEKGDIPEGYSVSREKKERFSLILESASTNQTSMYLCASSLVGPGPYYEQYFGPGTRLTVT.